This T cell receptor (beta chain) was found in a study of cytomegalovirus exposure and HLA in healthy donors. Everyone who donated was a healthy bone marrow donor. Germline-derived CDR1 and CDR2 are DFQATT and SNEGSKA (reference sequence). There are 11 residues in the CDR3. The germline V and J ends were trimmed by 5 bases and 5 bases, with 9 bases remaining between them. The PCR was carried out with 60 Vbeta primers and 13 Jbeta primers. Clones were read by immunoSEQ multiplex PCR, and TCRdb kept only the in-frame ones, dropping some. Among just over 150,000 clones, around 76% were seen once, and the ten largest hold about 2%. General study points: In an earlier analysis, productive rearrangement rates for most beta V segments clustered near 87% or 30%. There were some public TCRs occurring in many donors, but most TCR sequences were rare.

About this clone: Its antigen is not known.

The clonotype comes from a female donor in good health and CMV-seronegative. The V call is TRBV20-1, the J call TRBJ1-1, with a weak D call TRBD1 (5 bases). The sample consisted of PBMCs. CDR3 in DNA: TGCAGTGCTCCAGGGTTTACTGAAGCTTTCTTT. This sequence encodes CSAPGFTEAFF.